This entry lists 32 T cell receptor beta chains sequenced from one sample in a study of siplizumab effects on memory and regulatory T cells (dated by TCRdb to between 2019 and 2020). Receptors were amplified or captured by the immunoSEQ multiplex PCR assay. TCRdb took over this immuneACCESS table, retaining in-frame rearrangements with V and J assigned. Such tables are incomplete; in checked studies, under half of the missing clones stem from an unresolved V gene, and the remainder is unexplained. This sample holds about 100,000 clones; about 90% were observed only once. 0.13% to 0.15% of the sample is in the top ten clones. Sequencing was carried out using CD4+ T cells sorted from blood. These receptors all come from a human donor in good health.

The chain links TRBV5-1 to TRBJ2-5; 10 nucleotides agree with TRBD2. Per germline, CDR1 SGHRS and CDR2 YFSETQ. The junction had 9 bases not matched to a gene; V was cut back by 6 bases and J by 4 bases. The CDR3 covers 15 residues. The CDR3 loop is CASKAGGPVPETQYF. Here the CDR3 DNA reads TGCGCCAGCAAAGCGGGGGGGCCAGTCCCAGAGACCCAGTACTTC.

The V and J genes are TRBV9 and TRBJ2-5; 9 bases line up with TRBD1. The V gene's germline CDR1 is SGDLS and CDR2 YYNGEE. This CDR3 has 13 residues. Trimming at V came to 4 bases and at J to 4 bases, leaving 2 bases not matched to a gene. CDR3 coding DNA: TGTGCCAGCAGCTTACAGGGGGCAGAGACCCAGTACTTC. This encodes CASSLQGAETQYF.

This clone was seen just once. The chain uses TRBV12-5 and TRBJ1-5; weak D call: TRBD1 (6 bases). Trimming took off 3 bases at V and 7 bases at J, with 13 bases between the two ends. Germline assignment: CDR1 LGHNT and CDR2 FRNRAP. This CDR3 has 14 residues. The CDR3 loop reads CASGFTQGYQPQHF. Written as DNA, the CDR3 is TGTGCTAGTGGTTTCACACAGGGATACCAGCCCCAGCATTTT.

DNA for the CDR3: TGTGCCAGCAGCTTAGAGGCGGGGGCGCGTTCACCCCTCCACTTT. Its protein is CASSLEAGARSPLHF. V and J are TRBV7-2 and TRBJ1-6; D is perhaps TRBD1 (6 bases). The V end lost 1 base, the J end lost 9 bases, and 13 bases lay between the germline ends. CDR1 is SGHTA, CDR2 FQGNSA, per germline. The CDR3 is made up of 15 amino acids.

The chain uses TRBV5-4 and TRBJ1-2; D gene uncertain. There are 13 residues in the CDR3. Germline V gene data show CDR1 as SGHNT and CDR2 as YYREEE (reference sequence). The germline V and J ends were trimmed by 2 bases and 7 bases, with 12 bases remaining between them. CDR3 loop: CASSFGQEGGYTF. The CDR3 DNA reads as TGTGCCAGCAGCTTCGGTCAGGAAGGTGGCTACACCTTC.

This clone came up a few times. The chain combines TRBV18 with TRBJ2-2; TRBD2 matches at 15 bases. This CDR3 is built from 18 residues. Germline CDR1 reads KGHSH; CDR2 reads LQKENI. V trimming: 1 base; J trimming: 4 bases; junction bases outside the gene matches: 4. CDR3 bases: TGTGCCAGCTCACCACGGACTAGCGGGGGGGCTGCCACCGGGGAGCTGTTTTTT. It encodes CASSPRTSGGAATGELFF.

The chain's CDR3 is CAYSSGNTIYF. The CDR3 DNA follows: TGTGCCTACAGCTCTGGAAACACCATATATTTT. The genes are TRBV30 and TRBJ1-3; D is uncertain. The V gene's germline CDR1 is GTSNPN and CDR2 SVGIG (reference sequence). The CDR3 runs to 11 residues. The ends were cut back, 7 bases at V and 0 bases at J, with 4 bases in the middle.

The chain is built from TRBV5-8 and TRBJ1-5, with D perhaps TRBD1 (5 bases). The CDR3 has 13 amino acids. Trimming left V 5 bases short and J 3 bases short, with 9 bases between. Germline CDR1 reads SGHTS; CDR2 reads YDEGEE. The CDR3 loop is CASRGLNNQPQHF. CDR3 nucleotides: TGTGCCAGCAGGGGGCTGAACAATCAGCCCCAGCATTTT. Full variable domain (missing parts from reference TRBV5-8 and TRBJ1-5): EAGVTQSPTHLIKTRGQQATLRCSPISGHTSVYWYQQALGLGLQFLLWYDEGEERNRGNFPPRFSGRQFPNYSSELNVNALELEDSALYLCASRGLNNQPQHFGDGTRLSIL.

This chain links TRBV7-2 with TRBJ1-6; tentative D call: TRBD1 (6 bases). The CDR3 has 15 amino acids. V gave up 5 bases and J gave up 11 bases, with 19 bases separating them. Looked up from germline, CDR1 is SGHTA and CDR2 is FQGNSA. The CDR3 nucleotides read TGTGCCAGCAGCCTCCACGCATGGACAGTGACACCCCTCCACTTT. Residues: CASSLHAWTVTPLHF.

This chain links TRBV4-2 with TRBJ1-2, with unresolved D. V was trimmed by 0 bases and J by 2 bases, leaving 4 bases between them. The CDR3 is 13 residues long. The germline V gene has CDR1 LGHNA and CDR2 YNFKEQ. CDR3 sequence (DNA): TGTGCCAGCAGCCAAGACAGCAACTATGGCTACACCTTC. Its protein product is CASSQDSNYGYTF.

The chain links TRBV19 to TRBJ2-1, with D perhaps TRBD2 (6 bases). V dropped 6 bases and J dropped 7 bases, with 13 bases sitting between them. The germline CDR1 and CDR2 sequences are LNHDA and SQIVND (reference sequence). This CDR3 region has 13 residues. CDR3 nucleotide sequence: TGTGCCAGTAGGGCGGGGCAGACTAATGAGCAGTTCTTC. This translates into CASRAGQTNEQFF.

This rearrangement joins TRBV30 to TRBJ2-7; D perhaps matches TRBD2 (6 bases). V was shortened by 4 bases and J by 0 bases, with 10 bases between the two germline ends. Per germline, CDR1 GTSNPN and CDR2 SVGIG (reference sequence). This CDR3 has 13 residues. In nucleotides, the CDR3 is TGTGCCTGGACTCGGGACTTCTCCTACGAGCAGTACTTC. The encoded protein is CAWTRDFSYEQYF.

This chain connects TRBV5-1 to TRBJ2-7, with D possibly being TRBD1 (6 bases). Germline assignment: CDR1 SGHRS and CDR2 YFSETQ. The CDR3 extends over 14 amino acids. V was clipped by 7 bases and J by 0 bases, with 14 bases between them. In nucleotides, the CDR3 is TGCGCCAGCGCCCTGATGGACAGCTCCTACGAGCAGTACTTC. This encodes CASALMDSSYEQYF.

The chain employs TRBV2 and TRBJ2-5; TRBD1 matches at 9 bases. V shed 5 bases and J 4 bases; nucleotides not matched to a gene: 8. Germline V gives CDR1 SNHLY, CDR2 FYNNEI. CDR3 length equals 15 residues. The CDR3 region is CASSTPTGGLETQYF. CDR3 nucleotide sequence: TGTGCCAGCAGTACCCCCACAGGGGGCTTAGAGACCCAGTACTTC.

CDR3 coding DNA: TGCGCCAGCAGCCCCGGACCTTACAGGGAACCTTCTGGGGCCAACGTCCTGACTTTC. Amino acids: CASSPGPYREPSGANVLTF. The rearrangement links TRBV4-1 to TRBJ2-6; perhaps TRBD1 as D (6 bases). CDR3 length equals 19 residues. The V gene's germline CDR1 is MGHRA and CDR2 YSYEKL. The V end lost 4 bases, the J end lost 1 base, and 20 bases lay between the germline ends.

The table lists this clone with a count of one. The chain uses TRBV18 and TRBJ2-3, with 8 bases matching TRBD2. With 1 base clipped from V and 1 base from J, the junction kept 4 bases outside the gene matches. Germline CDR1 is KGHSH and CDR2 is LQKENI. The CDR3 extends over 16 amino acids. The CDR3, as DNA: TGTGCCAGCTCACCACTAGAAGCGGGAGGCACAGATACGCAGTATTTT. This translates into CASSPLEAGGTDTQYF. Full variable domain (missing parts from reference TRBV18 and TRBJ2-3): NAGVMQNPRHLVRRRGQEARLRCSPMKGHSHVYWYRQLPEEGLKFMVYLQKENIIDESGMPKERFSAEFPKEGPSILRIQQVVRGDSAAYFCASSPLEAGGTDTQYFGPGTRLTVL.

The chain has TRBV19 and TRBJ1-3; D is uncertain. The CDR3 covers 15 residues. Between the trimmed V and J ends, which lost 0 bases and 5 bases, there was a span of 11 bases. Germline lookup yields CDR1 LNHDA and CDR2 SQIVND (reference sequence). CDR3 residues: CASSIDWPERNTIYF. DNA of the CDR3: TGTGCCAGTAGTATAGATTGGCCTGAGAGAAACACCATATATTTT.

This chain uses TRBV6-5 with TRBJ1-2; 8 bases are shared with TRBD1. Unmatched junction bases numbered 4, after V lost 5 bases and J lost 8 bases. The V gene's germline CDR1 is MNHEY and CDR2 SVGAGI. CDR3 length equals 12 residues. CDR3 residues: CASSHDRGGYTF. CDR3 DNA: TGTGCCAGCAGTCACGACAGGGGAGGCTACACCTTC.

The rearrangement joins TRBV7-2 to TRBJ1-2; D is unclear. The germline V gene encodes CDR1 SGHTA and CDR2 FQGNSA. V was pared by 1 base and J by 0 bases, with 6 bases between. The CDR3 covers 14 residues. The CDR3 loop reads CASSLGLANYGYTF. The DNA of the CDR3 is TGTGCCAGCAGCTTAGGATTAGCTAACTATGGCTACACCTTC.

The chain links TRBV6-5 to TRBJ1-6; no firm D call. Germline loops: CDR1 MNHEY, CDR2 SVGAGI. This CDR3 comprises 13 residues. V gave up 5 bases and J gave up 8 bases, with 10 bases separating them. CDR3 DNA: TGTGCCAGCAGTGATTTGGAGGATTCACCCCTCCACTTT. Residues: CASSDLEDSPLHF.

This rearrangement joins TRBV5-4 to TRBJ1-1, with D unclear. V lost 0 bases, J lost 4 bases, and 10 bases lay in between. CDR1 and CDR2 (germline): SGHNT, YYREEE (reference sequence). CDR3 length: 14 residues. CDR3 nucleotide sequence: TGTGCCAGCAGCTTGGAGACGAGAGGCACTGAAGCTTTCTTT. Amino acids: CASSLETRGTEAFF.

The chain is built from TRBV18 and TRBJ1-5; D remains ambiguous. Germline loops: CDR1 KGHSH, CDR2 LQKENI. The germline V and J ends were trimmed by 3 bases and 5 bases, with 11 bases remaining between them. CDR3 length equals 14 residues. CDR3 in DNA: TGTGCCAGCTCACCGCAGACCCAGGATCAGCCCCAGCATTTT. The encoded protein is CASSPQTQDQPQHF.

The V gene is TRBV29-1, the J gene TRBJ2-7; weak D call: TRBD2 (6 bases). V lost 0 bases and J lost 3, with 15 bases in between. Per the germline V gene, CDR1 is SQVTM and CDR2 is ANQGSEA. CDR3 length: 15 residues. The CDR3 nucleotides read TGCAGCGTTGAAGATGCGGGGTGGGGGGTCTACGAGCAGTACTTC. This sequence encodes CSVEDAGWGVYEQYF.

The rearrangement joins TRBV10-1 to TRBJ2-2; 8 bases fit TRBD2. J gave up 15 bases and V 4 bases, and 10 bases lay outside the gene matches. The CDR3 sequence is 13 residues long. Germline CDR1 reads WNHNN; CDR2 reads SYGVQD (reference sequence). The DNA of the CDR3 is TGCGCCAGCAGTGTTACCGGGACTAGTTTCTTGTTTTTT. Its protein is CASSVTGTSFLFF.

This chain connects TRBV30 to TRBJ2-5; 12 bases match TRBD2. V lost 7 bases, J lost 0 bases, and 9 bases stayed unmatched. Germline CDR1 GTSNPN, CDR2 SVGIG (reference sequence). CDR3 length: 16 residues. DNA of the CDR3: TGTGCCTCCACGACTAGCGGGGGCCAGTACCAAGAGACCCAGTACTTC. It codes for CASTTSGGQYQETQYF. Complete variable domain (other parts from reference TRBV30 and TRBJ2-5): SQTIHQWPATLVQPVGSPLSLECTVEGTSNPNLYWYRQAAGRGLQLLFYSVGIGQISSEVPQNLSASRPQDRQFILSSKKLLLSDSGFYLCASTTSGGQYQETQYFGPGTRLLVL.

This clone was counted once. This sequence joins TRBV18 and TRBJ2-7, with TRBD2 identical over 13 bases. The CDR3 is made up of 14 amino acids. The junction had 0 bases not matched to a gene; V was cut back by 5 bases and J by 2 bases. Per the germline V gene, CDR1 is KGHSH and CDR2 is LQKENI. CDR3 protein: CASSGTSGTYEQYF. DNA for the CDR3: TGTGCCAGCTCAGGGACTAGCGGGACCTACGAGCAGTACTTC.

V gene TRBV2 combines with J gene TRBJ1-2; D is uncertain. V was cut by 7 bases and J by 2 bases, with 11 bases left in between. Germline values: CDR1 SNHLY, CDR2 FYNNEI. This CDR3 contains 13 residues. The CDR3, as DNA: TGTGCCAGCACTACGGACGGCAACTATGGCTACACCTTC. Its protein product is CASTTDGNYGYTF.

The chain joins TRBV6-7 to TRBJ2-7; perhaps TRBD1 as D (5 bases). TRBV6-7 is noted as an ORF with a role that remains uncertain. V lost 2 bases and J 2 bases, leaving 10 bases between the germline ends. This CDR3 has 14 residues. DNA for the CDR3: TGTGCCAGCAGTTACCGCGGACAACCCTACGAGCAGTACTTC. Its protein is CASSYRGQPYEQYF.

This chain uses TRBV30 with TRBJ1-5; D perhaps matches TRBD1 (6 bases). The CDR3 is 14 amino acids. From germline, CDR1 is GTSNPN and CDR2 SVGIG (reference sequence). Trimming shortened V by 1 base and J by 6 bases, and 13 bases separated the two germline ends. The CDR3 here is CAWSGGGAVQPQHF. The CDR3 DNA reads TGTGCCTGGAGTGGCGGGGGGGCCGTTCAGCCCCAGCATTTT. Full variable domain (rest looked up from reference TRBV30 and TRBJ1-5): SQTIHQWPATLVQPVGSPLSLECTVEGTSNPNLYWYRQAAGRGLQLLFYSVGIGQISSEVPQNLSASRPQDRQFILSSKKLLLSDSGFYLCAWSGGGAVQPQHFGDGTRLSIL.

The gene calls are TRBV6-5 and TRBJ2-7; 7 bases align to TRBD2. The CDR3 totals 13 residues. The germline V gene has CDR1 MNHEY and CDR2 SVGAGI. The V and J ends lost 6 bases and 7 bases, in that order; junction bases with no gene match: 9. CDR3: CASSGGTAREQYF. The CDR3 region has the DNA TGTGCCAGCAGCGGGGGGACGGCCCGGGAGCAGTACTTC.

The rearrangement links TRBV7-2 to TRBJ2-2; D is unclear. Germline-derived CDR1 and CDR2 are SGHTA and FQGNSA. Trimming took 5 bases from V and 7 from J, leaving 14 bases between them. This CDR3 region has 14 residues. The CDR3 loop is CASSRLTSGGELFF. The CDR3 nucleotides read TGTGCCAGCAGCCGGCTAACGTCCGGCGGGGAGCTGTTTTTT. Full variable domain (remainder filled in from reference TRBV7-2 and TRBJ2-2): GAGVSQSPSNKVTEKGKDVELRCDPISGHTALYWYRQSLGQGLEFLIYFQGNSAPDKSGLPSDRFSAERTGGSVSTLTIQRTQQEDSAVYLCASSRLTSGGELFFGEGSRLTVL.

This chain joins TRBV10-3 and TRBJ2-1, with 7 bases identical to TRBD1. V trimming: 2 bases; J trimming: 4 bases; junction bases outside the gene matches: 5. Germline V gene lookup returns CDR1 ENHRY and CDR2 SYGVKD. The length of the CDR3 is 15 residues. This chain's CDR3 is CAISESPGGYNEQFF. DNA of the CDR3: TGTGCCATCAGTGAGAGTCCAGGGGGTTACAATGAGCAGTTCTTC.